The source of this T cell receptor (beta chain) is a study of T-cell reconstitution after alpha-beta-depleted transplantation in children. Only a few counts were recorded for this clonotype. Preparation of the TCRbeta library involved a method that used unique molecular identifiers. TCRdb called the PCR reads again in MiXCR, with one record for every CDR3 protein. The sample lists about 72,000 distinct CDR3 sequences, about 7.3% occurring once. The sample consisted of PBMCs from the stem cell graft donor, taken from the stem cell graft. The clonotype was recovered from a human donor who donated a stem cell graft to a child with acute lymphoblastic leukemia.

Here the CDR3 DNA reads TGCGCCAGCAGCTCTGGACAGGGGTTTCGTGGAAACACCATATATTTT. Translated, it gives CASSSGQGFRGNTIYF. The chain joins TRBV5-1 to TRBJ1-3, with 9 bases lining up with TRBD1. There are 16 residues in the CDR3. V shed 3 bases, J shed 3 bases, and the junction held 7 bases outside the gene matches. Germline V CDR1 and CDR2: SGHRS, YFSETQ.